This TCR beta chain was found in a study of blood T cell repertoires in COVID-19. About the research overall: Sites in the United States, Italy and Spain provided acute and convalescent COVID-19 samples. PBMCs, B-cell-depleted T cells, or T cells were the source of the cDNA or gDNA that made up the material.

Method: immunoSEQ multiplex PCR; TCRdb's copy keeps in-frame clones and lacks some. The sample includes 150,000 to 200,000 clones, 80% to 95% of them seen just once. Per germline, CDR1 MNHNS and CDR2 SASEGT. V lost 6 bases and J lost 8, with 14 bases in between. The CDR3 runs 13 residues. The receptor was isolated from a woman in her fifties or sixties with acute or convalescent COVID-19. The chain recombines TRBV6-1 with TRBJ2-1; D perhaps matches TRBD1 (6 bases). The sample taken for sequencing was peripheral blood. CDR3 DNA sequence: TGTGCCAGCAGACGTCGGGACACCGATGAGCAGTTCTTC. Protein product: CASRRRDTDEQFF.